This TCR beta chain came from a study of T cell responses to AZD1222 COVID-19 vaccine. The CDR3 runs to 15 residues. V lost 1 base, J lost 4 bases, and 13 bases lay in between. Per the germline V gene, CDR1 is SEHNR and CDR2 is FQNEAQ (reference sequence). The assay was immunoSEQ multiplex PCR, and TCRdb's table has in-frame clones only and misses some. The data contain around 100,000 clones, about nine tenths of them singletons. The chain links TRBV7-9 to TRBJ1-2, with TRBD1 as a possible D gene (6 bases). The receptor comes from an adult who received the AZD1222 COVID-19 vaccine. The sample consisted of peripheral blood, taken 28 days after the second AZD1222 dose. DNA of the CDR3: TGTGCCAGCAGCTTAGAGGGGGGAAGTTCCTATGGCTACACCTTC. This gives the protein CASSLEGGSSYGYTF.